Presented here are 14 T cell receptor beta chains from one specimen sequenced in a study of cytomegalovirus exposure and HLA in healthy donors. Vbeta (60) and Jbeta (13) primers were used in the PCR. The data were produced by immunoSEQ multiplex PCR, yet TCRdb's version contains in-frame clones alone and is incomplete. The sample has about 160,000 clones, about 85% seen once. Sequenced input: PBMCs. The receptors were gathered from a man between 18 and 29 years old in good health and CMV-seronegative.

V is TRBV4-1 and J is TRBJ1-6, with D perhaps matching TRBD1 (6 bases). CDR3 size: 16 residues. Germline CDR1 reads MGHRA; CDR2 reads YSYEKL. V was cut by 5 bases and J by 7 bases, with 18 bases left in between. CDR3 in DNA: TGCGCCAGCAGCTCTAGTGGGGGCTCGTGGAATTCACCCCTCCACTTT. Protein sequence: CASSSSGGSWNSPLHF.

This clone has a single count. V is TRBV9 and J is TRBJ2-7; 8 bases agree with TRBD1. The CDR3 length is 16 residues. The V and J ends lost 0 bases and 1 base, in that order; junction bases with no gene match: 6. Germline V gene lookup returns CDR1 SGDLS and CDR2 YYNGEE. The CDR3 DNA reads TGTGCCAGCAGCGTAGGGGGCAGGGGGCTTTCCTACGAGCAGTACTTC. Amino acid sequence: CASSVGGRGLSYEQYF.

This clone was found a few times. The V and J genes are TRBV4-3 and TRBJ1-5; TRBD1 agrees at 9 bases. The CDR3 covers 13 residues. CDR1 is LGHNA and CDR2 is YSLEER in the germline V gene. Trimming removed 3 bases from V and 7 bases from J; junction bases left unmatched: 1. The CDR3 bases are TGCGCCAGCAGCCAGGACAGGGGACAGCCCCAGCATTTT. Translation gives CASSQDRGQPQHF.

The chain recombines TRBV6-5 with TRBJ2-1; no clear D gene. From germline, CDR1 is MNHEY and CDR2 SVGAGI. V was shortened by 2 bases and J by 10 bases, with 3 bases between the two germline ends. This CDR3 has 10 residues. This CDR3 is CASSYPEQFF. For the CDR3, the DNA is TGTGCCAGCAGTTACCCGGAGCAGTTCTTC.

This chain joins TRBV11-2 and TRBJ1-4, with TRBD1 as a possible D gene (6 bases). The germline gives CDR1 SGHAT, CDR2 FQNNGV. The CDR3 is 15 residues long. V was clipped by 5 bases and J by 7 bases, with 17 bases between them. The DNA of the CDR3 is TGTGCCAGCAGCCCCCTACAGGGACGGGGTGAAAAACTGTTTTTT. Its translation is CASSPLQGRGEKLFF.

V and J are TRBV6-6 and TRBJ2-5; 8 bases align to TRBD1. Trimming at V came to 6 bases and at J to 1 base, leaving 7 bases not matched to a gene. CDR1 and CDR2 from the germline V gene are MNHNY and SVGAGI (reference sequence). The CDR3 covers 15 residues. The CDR3, as DNA: TGTGCCAGCAGGCCGGGACAGGCAATCCAAGAGACCCAGTACTTC. Encoded protein: CASRPGQAIQETQYF.

Comment on this clone: No DNA is shown, since the ends of the CDR3 on it are uncertain; the CDR3 is the one TCRdb lists. The chain carries TRBV28 and TRBJ1-5. The CDR3 is made up of 12 amino acids, end residues included. Germline loops: CDR1 MDHEN, CDR2 SYDVKM. This CDR3 is CASSFLENSQHF.

V and J are TRBV6-1 and TRBJ2-2; possibly TRBD2 for D (5 bases). The CDR3 consists of 15 residues. V was trimmed by 5 bases and J by 2 bases, leaving 12 bases between them. The germline gives CDR1 MNHNS, CDR2 SASEGT. In nucleotides, the CDR3 is TGTGCCAGCAGTCCGGTCGGAGGAAACACCGGGGAGCTGTTTTTT. Its protein product is CASSPVGGNTGELFF.

The chain employs TRBV7-2 and TRBJ2-1; 7 bases line up with TRBD2. This CDR3 spans 16 amino acids. V shed 1 base, J shed 4 bases, and the junction held 7 bases outside the gene matches. The germline CDR1 and CDR2 sequences are SGHTA and FQGNSA. CDR3 bases: TGTGCCAGCAGCTTAGTCCGACTAGCAGAATACAATGAGCAGTTCTTC. It codes for CASSLVRLAEYNEQFF. The variable domain in full, with the rest retrieved from reference TRBV7-2 and TRBJ2-1, is GAGVSQSPSNKVTEKGKDVELRCDPISGHTALYWYRQSLGQGLEFLIYFQGNSAPDKSGLPSDRFSAERTGGSVSTLTIQRTQQEDSAVYLCASSLVRLAEYNEQFFGPGTRLTVL.

CDR3 DNA sequence: TGTGCCAGCAGCCGCCGACAGCTCAATCAGCCCCAGCATTTT. Amino acids: CASSRRQLNQPQHF. The chain links TRBV7-8 to TRBJ1-5, with a possible D match to TRBD1 (5 bases). Germline values: CDR1 SGHVS, CDR2 FQNEAQ. V gave up 5 bases and J gave up 3 bases, with 11 bases separating them. CDR3 length: 14 amino acids.

This chain joins TRBV4-3 and TRBJ2-5; D is undetermined. Germline V gene lookup returns CDR1 LGHNA and CDR2 YSLEER. The V end was cut by 3 bases, the J end by 5 bases, with 16 bases between. CDR3 size: 15 residues. The CDR3 spells CASSQTASGRETQYF. DNA of the CDR3: TGCGCCAGCAGCCAGACCGCGTCGGGTCGGGAGACCCAGTACTTC.

This chain uses TRBV7-9 with TRBJ2-1, with 7 bases identical to TRBD1. Trimming took 5 bases from V and 1 from J; bases not matched to a gene: 5. The CDR3 totals 15 residues. The germline V gene has CDR1 SEHNR and CDR2 FQNEAQ (reference sequence). The CDR3 spells CASSPTGRSYNEQFF. DNA of the CDR3: TGTGCCAGCAGCCCGACAGGGAGATCCTACAATGAGCAGTTCTTC.

The chain joins TRBV19 to TRBJ1-2; no definite D call. V gave up 4 bases and J gave up 2 bases, with 14 bases separating them. Germline V lookup: CDR1 LNHDA, CDR2 SQIVND (reference sequence). The CDR3 loop spans 15 amino acids. The CDR3 protein is CASSKGGVGNYGYTF. The CDR3 coding sequence is TGTGCCAGTAGTAAGGGAGGTGTCGGCAACTATGGCTACACCTTC.

This chain links TRBV11-1 with TRBJ2-1; 13 bases are a match to TRBD2. Per germline, CDR1 SGHAT and CDR2 FQDESV (reference sequence). This CDR3 is 18 amino acids long. V dropped 5 bases and J dropped 3; count of bases not matched to a gene: 10. This chain's CDR3 is CASSRLAGGTVGYNEQFF. The CDR3 nucleotides are TGTGCCAGCAGCCGACTAGCGGGAGGTACGGTGGGCTACAATGAGCAGTTCTTC.